This is a list of T cell receptor beta chains from one sample in a study of cytomegalovirus exposure and HLA in healthy donors. Data came from immunoSEQ multiplex PCR; TCRdb stores just in-frame clones and leaves some out. The sample records over 90,000 clones, 63% being singletons. Input material: PBMCs. The receptors here all came from a human donor in good health. CDR3s include the opening cysteine and the closing phenylalanine or tryptophan. The D gene is left open where the match is weak. Clone size is not always given. Where it is, it says once, few, many or a class for expanded clones.

v_gene,j_gene,abundance,d_gene,CDR3nt,CDR3aa
TRBV6-1,TRBJ1-3,.,.,TGTGCCAGCAGTGAGTTTTACAGTACGGACACCATATATTTT,CASSEFYSTDTIYF
TRBV15,TRBJ2-7,few,.,TGTGCCACCAGCAAAAGCCTCGAGGGCTACGAGCAGTACTTC,CATSKSLEGYEQYF
TRBV11-2,TRBJ1-4,.,.,TGTGCCAGCACCACACAGGGATTGGGGGAAAAACTGTTTTTT,CASTTQGLGEKLFF
TRBV2,TRBJ2-2,once,TRBD1,TGTGCCAGCAGTGAAGAGGGGGCGCTGGGTCCCACCTTGAACACCGGGGAGCTGTTTTTT,CASSEEGALGPTLNTGELFF
TRBV19,TRBJ2-3,.,TRBD2,TGTGCCAGTAACTCCCTAGCGGGGGGGAAAGATACGCAGTATTTT,CASNSLAGGKDTQYF
TRBV29-1,TRBJ2-2,.,TRBD2,TGCAGCGTGAGGACTAGCACCTCGAACACCGGGGAGCTGTTTTTT,CSVRTSTSNTGELFF
TRBV2,TRBJ2-3,few,.,TGTGCCAGCACGGACAGAGGCACAGATACGCAGTATTTT,CASTDRGTDTQYF
TRBV27,TRBJ2-5,.,.,TGTGCCAGCAGTACCTGGGGGTCCGGGAGGACCCAGTACTTC,CASSTWGSGRTQYF
TRBV19,TRBJ1-2,.,TRBD1,TGTGCCAGTACCCCGGGATCCGGACAGGGTAGGGGCTACACCTTC,CASTPGSGQGRGYTF
TRBV2,TRBJ2-3,.,.,TGTGCCAGCACCGAAGCACTAGCAGAGGCAGATACGCAGTATTTT,CASTEALAEADTQYF
TRBV28,TRBJ1-1,.,.,TGTGCCAGCAAGAGGAACACTGAAGCTTTCTTT,CASKRNTEAFF
TRBV19,TRBJ2-1,.,.,TGTGCCAGTAGATGGACAGCTACCTACAATGAGCAGTTCTTC,CASRWTATYNEQFF